The TCR beta chain under discussion was sequenced for a study of T cells in Graves' hyperthyroidism and ophthalmopathy. Researchers took RNA transcripts and amplified the TCR beta CDR3 regions from them. The HTBI primer set served for first-round RT-PCR of the TCR CDR3. TCRdb recomputed calls from the multiplex PCR reads with MiXCR, one row per CDR3 protein. The sample shows 550,000 to 800,000 distinct CDR3 sequences, roughly 17% of them seen only once. Of note for this clonotype: Its matching antigen is unknown.

Study-wide findings and caveats: A model of 13 V-J features distinguished ophthalmopathy from stable hyperthyroidism. Most expanded thyroid clonotypes above 0.001 also appeared in blood.

Germline V gene data show CDR1 as SGHTA and CDR2 as FQGTGA. This CDR3 region has 14 residues. The V and J ends lost 5 bases and 6 bases, in that order; junction bases with no gene match: 5. This sequence originates from a man aged 50 to 59 with Graves' hyperthyroidism. The V gene is TRBV7-3, the J gene TRBJ2-2, with 8 bases identical to TRBD1. Source material: blood. The CDR3 DNA follows: TGTGCCAGCAGCGCCGGACAGGGTCCCGGGGAGCTGTTTTTT. Translation gives CASSAGQGPGELFF. The full variable domain, in which reference TRBV7-3 and TRBJ2-2 provide the parts outside the CDR3, is GAGVSQTPSNKVTEKGKYVELRCDPISGHTALYWYRQSLGQGPEFLIYFQGTGAADDSGLPNDRFFAVRPEGSVSTLKIQRTERGDSAVYLCASSAGQGPGELFFGEGSRLTVL.